These 24 T cell receptor beta chains were sequenced from one sample in a study of cytomegalovirus exposure and HLA in healthy donors. PCR involved 60 Vbeta and 13 Jbeta primers. Data came from immunoSEQ multiplex PCR; TCRdb stores just in-frame clones and leaves some out. The sample has 60,000 to 70,000 clones. Sequencing was performed on PBMCs. Receptor source: a man aged 25-45 years in good health and CMV-seropositive.

This chain connects TRBV6-5 to TRBJ1-2; 7 bases are a match to TRBD1. This CDR3 spans 13 amino acids. Germline V gene sequence: CDR1 MNHEY, CDR2 SVGAGI. After removal of 7 bases from V and 2 bases from J, the junction contained 4 bases not matched to a gene. The CDR3 region is CASNQGGNYGYTF. CDR3 DNA: TGTGCCAGCAATCAGGGGGGAAACTATGGCTACACCTTC.

V gene TRBV4-2 combines with J gene TRBJ2-5, with a possible D match to TRBD1 (6 bases). Germline assignment: CDR1 LGHNA and CDR2 YNFKEQ. The CDR3 is made up of 14 amino acids. V lost 2 bases and J 4 bases, leaving 11 bases between the germline ends. The CDR3 nucleotides are TGTGCCAGCAGCCAACCTACAGGGACAGAGACCCAGTACTTC. Translated, it gives CASSQPTGTETQYF.

This chain connects TRBV2 to TRBJ2-1; no clear D. The CDR3 spans 14 residues. Trimming pared 4 bases from V and 10 bases from J, leaving 17 bases between. CDR1 is SNHLY and CDR2 is FYNNEI in the germline V gene. The CDR3 spells CASSVVVTSVEQFF. Written as DNA, the CDR3 is TGTGCCAGCAGTGTAGTGGTCACTTCTGTCGAGCAGTTCTTC.

A remark on this clone: At one of its ends the junction is not consistent with the germline gene, which may arise from a read error. This same CDR3 is encoded by further DNA sequences in the sample. The V and J genes are TRBV19 and TRBJ2-1, with D maybe TRBD2 (7 bases). This CDR3 comprises 15 residues. CDR1 LNHDA and CDR2 SQIVND come from the germline V gene (reference sequence). CDR3 DNA sequence: TGTGCCAGTAGTATTTCGGGGGGCTCCGACAATGAGCAGTTCTTC. Translating gives CASSISGGSDNEQFF.

The rearrangement joins TRBV19 to TRBJ1-1; D is possibly TRBD1 (6 bases). The CDR3 is 15 amino acids. Trimming cost V 5 bases and J 4 bases, with 17 bases left between them. Germline assignment: CDR1 LNHDA and CDR2 SQIVND (reference sequence). CDR3 region: CASSPPQGKATEAFF. CDR3 DNA sequence: TGTGCCAGTAGTCCCCCACAGGGTAAGGCCACTGAAGCTTTCTTT.

The J gene is TRBJ2-7, the V gene TRBV5-8; TRBD1 aligns across 9 bases. Near its end, the DNA agrees better with TRBJ2-5, so the J call may be wrong. CDR1 and CDR2 from the germline V gene are SGHTS and YDEGEE. The CDR3 contains 15 residues. CDR3 DNA: TGTGCCAGCAGCTTCCACAGGGGGCGACAAGAGACCCAGTACTTC. Its translation: CASSFHRGRQETQYF.

The V gene is TRBV11-2, the J gene TRBJ2-3, with D possibly being TRBD1 (6 bases). V was cut by 0 bases and J by 8 bases, with 18 bases left in between. The CDR3 extends over 16 amino acids. Germline V CDR1 and CDR2: SGHAT, FQNNGV. The CDR3 is CASSLEDSPPLSTQYF. Written as DNA, the CDR3 is TGTGCCAGCAGCTTAGAGGACAGTCCTCCTTTAAGTACGCAGTATTTT.

The V gene is TRBV19, the J gene TRBJ2-5; 10 bases are a match to TRBD2. Per germline, CDR1 LNHDA and CDR2 SQIVND (reference sequence). Trimming removed 4 bases from V and 7 bases from J; junction bases left unmatched: 3. There are 13 residues in the CDR3. The CDR3 nucleotides read TGTGCCAGTAGTAAACTAGCGGGGACGACCCAGTACTTC. Translating it yields CASSKLAGTTQYF.

The V call is TRBV30, the J call TRBJ2-3; D is perhaps TRBD1 (6 bases). Germline loops: CDR1 GTSNPN, CDR2 SVGIG (reference sequence). The V and J ends lost 0 bases and 1 base respectively, with 8 bases between them. This CDR3 has 14 residues. The CDR3 loop reads CAWSVQGGTDTQYF. The CDR3 region has the DNA TGTGCCTGGAGTGTACAGGGCGGCACAGATACGCAGTATTTT. Looking up the rest from reference TRBV30 and TRBJ2-3 gives the full variable domain: SQTIHQWPATLVQPVGSPLSLECTVEGTSNPNLYWYRQAAGRGLQLLFYSVGIGQISSEVPQNLSASRPQDRQFILSSKKLLLSDSGFYLCAWSVQGGTDTQYFGPGTRLTVL.

This rearrangement joins TRBV4-1 to TRBJ1-5; 8 nucleotides line up with TRBD1. The J segment lost 6 bases and the V segment lost 2 bases, leaving 6 bases of the junction unmatched. Germline CDR1 is MGHRA and CDR2 is YSYEKL. The CDR3 loop spans 15 amino acids. CDR3 sequence reads: CASSQIDRGPQPQHF. In DNA form, the CDR3 reads TGCGCCAGCAGCCAAATAGACAGGGGTCCTCAGCCCCAGCATTTT.

The rearrangement links TRBV5-1 to TRBJ2-7; the D gene is possibly TRBD2 (5 bases). The V gene lost 0 bases and the J gene lost 5 bases, with 9 bases spanning the gap. CDR3 length: 13 residues. Looked up from germline, CDR1 is SGHRS and CDR2 is YFSETQ. CDR3 DNA: TGCGCCAGCAGCTTGGGAGGGCTGGACGAGCAGTACTTC. It is translated as CASSLGGLDEQYF.

V usage is TRBV5-1 and J usage is TRBJ1-1, with 12 bases aligning to TRBD1. This CDR3 region has 15 residues. Germline V gene sequence: CDR1 SGHRS, CDR2 YFSETQ. V trimming: 4 bases; J trimming: 4 bases; junction bases outside the gene matches: 5. CDR3 DNA sequence: TGCGCCAGCAGCCCCCGGGACAGGGGGCTCACTGAAGCTTTCTTT. Translating it yields CASSPRDRGLTEAFF.

The chain carries TRBV30 and TRBJ1-2; no clear D. Germline assignment: CDR1 GTSNPN and CDR2 SVGIG (reference sequence). V lost 0 bases, J lost 4 bases, and 3 bases lay in between. CDR3 length: 11 amino acids. CDR3 sequence: CAWSVFYGYTF. The CDR3 nucleotides are TGTGCCTGGAGTGTCTTCTATGGCTACACCTTC.

V usage is TRBV7-8 and J usage is TRBJ2-1; possible D gene TRBD1, 6 bases. Germline-derived CDR1 and CDR2 are SGHVS and FQNEAQ. V was cut by 5 bases and J by 5 bases, with 19 bases left in between. CDR3 size: 16 residues. The CDR3 DNA follows: TGTGCCAGCAGCCCAGGGGTCTCATACGCGGACAATGAGCAGTTCTTC. Translation: CASSPGVSYADNEQFF.

The chain couples TRBV30 to TRBJ1-6; D is ambiguous. The germline V and J ends were trimmed by 3 bases and 10 bases, with 13 bases remaining between them. The germline CDR1 and CDR2 sequences are GTSNPN and SVGIG (reference sequence). The CDR3 sequence is 13 residues long. The CDR3 region has the DNA TGTGCCTGGAGGGTATTAAGAGAATCACCCCTCCACTTT. This translates into CAWRVLRESPLHF.

The CDR3 sequence: CASSVEADLAGGLETQYF. The CDR3 bases are TGTGCCAGCAGCGTAGAGGCGGACCTAGCGGGAGGGCTCGAGACCCAGTACTTC. This chain uses TRBV9 with TRBJ2-5; the match to TRBD2 covers 12 bases. V dropped 0 bases and J dropped 5; count of bases not matched to a gene: 11. Germline V lookup: CDR1 SGDLS, CDR2 YYNGEE. The CDR3 loop spans 18 amino acids.

The V call is TRBV28, the J call TRBJ1-2; 7 bases map to TRBD1. The CDR3 length is 16 residues. The germline V gene has CDR1 MDHEN and CDR2 SYDVKM. V was clipped by 2 bases and J by 6 bases; unmatched bases: 12. The CDR3 loop reads CASSLPSTPGGNGYTF. Here the CDR3 DNA reads TGTGCCAGCAGTTTACCCTCGACGCCAGGGGGTAATGGCTACACCTTC.

The chain combines TRBV6-1 with TRBJ1-1, with D unclear. V shed 1 base and J shed 8 bases, with 11 bases lying between them. The CDR3 sequence is 13 residues long. Germline V gene lookup returns CDR1 MNHNS and CDR2 SASEGT. The CDR3 is CASSEGQVAEAFF. The DNA of the CDR3 is TGTGCCAGCAGTGAAGGACAAGTGGCAGAAGCTTTCTTT.

The V and J genes are TRBV13 and TRBJ1-1; D is possibly TRBD1 (6 bases). Trimming stripped 2 bases from V and 8 bases from J, with 12 bases between. Germline CDR1 PRHDT, CDR2 FYEKMQ (reference sequence). The CDR3 consists of 13 residues. The DNA for the CDR3 is TGTGCCAGCAGCTTAACAGGGACGGGGGAAGCTTTCTTT. This translates into CASSLTGTGEAFF.

The rearrangement links TRBV18 to TRBJ1-6; a weak D match, TRBD1 (6 bases). Germline CDR1 is KGHSH and CDR2 is LQKENI. Trimming pared 3 bases from V and 6 bases from J, leaving 12 bases between. This CDR3 comprises 15 residues. CDR3 sequence: CASSPQDSINSPLHF. The CDR3 DNA is TGTGCCAGCTCACCCCAGGACAGCATTAATTCACCCCTCCACTTT.

The rearrangement links TRBV30 to TRBJ2-7; 8 nucleotides match TRBD2. CDR3 length: 14 amino acids. Germline lookup yields CDR1 GTSNPN and CDR2 SVGIG (reference sequence). J gave up 2 bases and V 4 bases, and 7 bases lay outside the gene matches. CDR3 loop: CAWTRAGGAYEQYF. The CDR3 region has the DNA TGTGCCTGGACGAGGGCGGGAGGCGCCTACGAGCAGTACTTC. Combining the CDR3 with reference TRBV30 and TRBJ2-7 gives the whole variable domain SQTIHQWPATLVQPVGSPLSLECTVEGTSNPNLYWYRQAAGRGLQLLFYSVGIGQISSEVPQNLSASRPQDRQFILSSKKLLLSDSGFYLCAWTRAGGAYEQYFGPGTRLTVT.

This chain uses TRBV6-5 with TRBJ1-5; TRBD1 matches at 9 bases. This CDR3 comprises 15 residues. Trimming at V came to 6 bases and at J to 1 base, leaving 4 bases not matched to a gene. In germline, CDR1 is MNHEY, CDR2 SVGAGI. The CDR3 sequence is CASSPGTGSNQPQHF. In nucleotides, the CDR3 is TGTGCCAGCAGCCCCGGGACAGGGAGCAATCAGCCCCAGCATTTT.

This chain connects TRBV27 to TRBJ1-4; weak D call: TRBD1 (5 bases). V was pared by 5 bases and J by 8 bases, with 18 bases between. Looked up from germline, CDR1 is MNHEY and CDR2 is SMNVEV (reference sequence). There are 15 residues in the CDR3. The CDR3 loop is CASSPDRDAGEKLFF. DNA for the CDR3: TGTGCCAGCAGTCCTGATAGGGACGCGGGGGAAAAACTGTTTTTT.

The chain employs TRBV4-1 and TRBJ1-1; D is perhaps TRBD1 (6 bases). The V end lost 6 bases, the J end lost 8 bases, and 13 bases lay between the germline ends. CDR1 MGHRA and CDR2 YSYEKL come from the germline V gene. The CDR3 runs to 12 residues. The CDR3 sequence is CASSQIGTEAFF. The DNA of the CDR3 is TGCGCCAGCAGTCAAATCGGGACAGAAGCTTTCTTT.